The rows below give T cell receptor beta chains drawn from one sample of a study of T cell responses to AZD1222 COVID-19 vaccine. Clones were sequenced by immunoSEQ multiplex PCR, and TCRdb holds only the in-frame ones, with some missing. This table holds 110,000 or so clones, 89% found once. The specimen was peripheral blood, collected 28 days after the second AZD1222 dose. These receptors came from an adult who received the AZD1222 COVID-19 vaccine. Each CDR3 is given without its conserved first and last residue. D genes are given only for firm matches.

j_gene,v_gene,d_gene,CDR3aa
TRBJ1-6,TRBV27,TRBD1,ASSYGTGPSPLH
TRBJ1-5,TRBV4-1,NA,ASSQDDRRGLGNQPQH
TRBJ1-2,TRBV28,TRBD1,ASSSPGTGVANYGYT
TRBJ2-1,TRBV5-1,NA,ASSVDQGPRNEQF
TRBJ1-4,TRBV2,NA,ASSERRSGEKLF
TRBJ2-3,TRBV4-1,NA,ASSQVPTDTQY
TRBJ2-7,TRBV28,TRBD2,ASSLAGGFYEQY
TRBJ2-3,TRBV28,NA,ASSLTVSTDTQY
TRBJ2-1,TRBV4-1,NA,ASSRGEPDIYNEQF
TRBJ1-4,TRBV11-2,TRBD1,ASSTTGFNEKLF
TRBJ2-5,TRBV28,NA,ASSSGGETQY
TRBJ2-1,TRBV5-1,NA,ASSLGSHNEQF
TRBJ1-2,TRBV4-1,TRBD1,ASSQTRDSSRYGYT
TRBJ2-7,TRBV29-1,NA,SAGGRIAYEQY
TRBJ2-1,TRBV21-1,NA,ASSKAGERGVSYNEQF
TRBJ1-4,TRBV6-5,NA,ASSYSNRALNEKLF
TRBJ1-6,TRBV28,NA,ASGDTVHSPLH
TRBJ1-5,TRBV6-2/TRBV6-3,NA,ASSYSSYSNQPQH
TRBJ2-2,TRBV19,NA,ASGIAELF
TRBJ1-5,TRBV5-1,TRBD1,ASSWTGDSNQPQH
TRBJ2-3,TRBV11-2,TRBD2,ASSSLLWGRATDTQY
TRBJ2-7,TRBV9,TRBD1,ARLTGDHSYEQY
TRBJ2-6,TRBV7-3,NA,ASSSAGGANVLT
TRBJ2-7,TRBV19,TRBD1,ASSQPGTGRTYEQY
TRBJ2-5,TRBV24-1,NA,ATSDSGETQY
TRBJ2-7,TRBV5-1,TRBD2,ASSMGLAGHSSYEQY
TRBJ1-5,TRBV9,NA,ASSVEGYGNQPQH
TRBJ1-2,TRBV27,NA,ASSPLWPGENYGYT
TRBJ1-2,TRBV3-1/TRBV3-2,NA,ASSQVAGSGYGYT
TRBJ1-1,TRBV12-3/TRBV12-4,NA,ASSSFSESEAF
TRBJ2-1,TRBV18,NA,ASSPLPTGSYNEQF
TRBJ1-4,TRBV2,TRBD1,ASSAQGASNEKLF
TRBJ2-1,TRBV19,TRBD2,ASKDQPGRPNNEQF
TRBJ2-3,TRBV7-2,TRBD2,ASRDLVGRAASTDTQY
TRBJ2-7,TRBV10-3,TRBD2,AISESAASGRYEQY
TRBJ2-1,TRBV9,NA,ASSEGPGDEQF
TRBJ1-4,TRBV6-6,NA,ASSYGGGNEKLF
TRBJ2-7,TRBV15,NA,ATGKGSYEQY